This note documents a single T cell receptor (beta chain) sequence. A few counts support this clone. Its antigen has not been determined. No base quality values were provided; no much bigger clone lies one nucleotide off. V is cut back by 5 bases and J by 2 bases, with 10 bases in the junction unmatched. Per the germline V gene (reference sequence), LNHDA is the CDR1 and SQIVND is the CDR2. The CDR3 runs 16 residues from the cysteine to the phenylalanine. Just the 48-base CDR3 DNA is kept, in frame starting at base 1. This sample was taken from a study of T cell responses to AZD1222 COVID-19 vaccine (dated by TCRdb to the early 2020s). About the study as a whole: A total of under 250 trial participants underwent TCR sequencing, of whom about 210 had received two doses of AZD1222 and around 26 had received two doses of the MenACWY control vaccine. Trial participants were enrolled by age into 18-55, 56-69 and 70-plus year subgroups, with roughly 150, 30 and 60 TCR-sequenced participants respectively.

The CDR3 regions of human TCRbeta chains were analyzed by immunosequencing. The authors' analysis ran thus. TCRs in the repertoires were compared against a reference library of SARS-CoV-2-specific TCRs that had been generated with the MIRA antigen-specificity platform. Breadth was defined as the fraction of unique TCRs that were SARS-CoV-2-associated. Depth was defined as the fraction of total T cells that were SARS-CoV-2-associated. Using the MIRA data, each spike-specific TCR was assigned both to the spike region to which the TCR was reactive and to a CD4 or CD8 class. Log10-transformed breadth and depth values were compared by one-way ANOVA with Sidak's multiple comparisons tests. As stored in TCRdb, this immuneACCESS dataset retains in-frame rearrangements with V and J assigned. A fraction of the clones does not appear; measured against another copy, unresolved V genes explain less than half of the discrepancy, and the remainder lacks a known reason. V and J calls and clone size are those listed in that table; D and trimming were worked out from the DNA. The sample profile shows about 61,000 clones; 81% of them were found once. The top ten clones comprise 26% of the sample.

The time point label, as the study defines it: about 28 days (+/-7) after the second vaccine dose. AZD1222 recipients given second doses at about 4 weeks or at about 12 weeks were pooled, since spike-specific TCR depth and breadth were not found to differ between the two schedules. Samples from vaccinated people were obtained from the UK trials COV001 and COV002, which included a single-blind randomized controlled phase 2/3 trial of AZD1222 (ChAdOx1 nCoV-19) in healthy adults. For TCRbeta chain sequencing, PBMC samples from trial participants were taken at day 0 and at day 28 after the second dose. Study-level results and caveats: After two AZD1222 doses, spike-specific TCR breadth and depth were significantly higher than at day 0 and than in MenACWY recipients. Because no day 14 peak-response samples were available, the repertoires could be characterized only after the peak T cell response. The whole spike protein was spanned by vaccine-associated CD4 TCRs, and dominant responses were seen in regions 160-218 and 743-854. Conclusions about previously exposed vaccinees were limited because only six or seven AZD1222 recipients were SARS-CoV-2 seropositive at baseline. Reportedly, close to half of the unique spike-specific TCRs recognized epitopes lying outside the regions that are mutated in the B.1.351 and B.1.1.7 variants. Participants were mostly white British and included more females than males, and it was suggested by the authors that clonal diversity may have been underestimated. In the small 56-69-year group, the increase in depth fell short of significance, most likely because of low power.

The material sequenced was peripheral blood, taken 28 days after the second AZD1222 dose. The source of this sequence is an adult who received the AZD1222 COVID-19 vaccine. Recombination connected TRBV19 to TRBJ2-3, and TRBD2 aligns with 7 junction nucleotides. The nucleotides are TGTGCCAGTAGTCCCCTACCTAGCGGATACACAGATACGCAGTATTTT. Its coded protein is CASSPLPSGYTDTQYF.